These 16 T cell receptor beta chains were sequenced from one sample in a study of beta chain features in type 1 diabetes. Whole-study findings and limits: TCRB CDR3 length was moderately but significantly reduced in all four CD4+ subsets of Type 1 diabetes patients.

Antigens of these TCRs are unknown. Every isolated RNA sample was fully reverse transcribed, so sequencing captured expressed TCRB transcripts. Repertoires were generated with immunoSEQ multiplex PCR, while TCRdb's copy carries only in-frame clones and drops some. The sample lists about 52,000 clones, roughly 41% occurring once. The sequencing input was Tregs from blood. These receptors were obtained from a man aged 30 to 45 with type 1 diabetes.

The chain is built from TRBV28 and TRBJ2-1, with 11 bases aligning to TRBD2. Germline values: CDR1 MDHEN, CDR2 SYDVKM. The CDR3 covers 15 residues. Germline trimming cut 6 bases from V and 6 bases from J; bases unmatched to any gene: 7. CDR3: CASSYSGRAGNEQFF. In DNA form, the CDR3 reads TGTGCCAGCAGCTATAGCGGGAGGGCCGGCAATGAGCAGTTCTTC. Together with reference TRBV28 and TRBJ2-1, the CDR3 gives the full variable domain: DVKVTQSSRYLVKRTGEKVFLECVQDMDHENMFWYRQDPGLGLRLIYFSYDVKMKEKGDIPEGYSVSREKKERFSLILESASTNQTSMYLCASSYSGRAGNEQFFGPGTRLTVL.

This clone came up a few times. V is TRBV18 and J is TRBJ1-2; D gene unclear. Germline V gene data show CDR1 as KGHSH and CDR2 as LQKENI. The CDR3 runs 12 residues. V was cut by 2 bases and J by 13 bases, with 14 bases left in between. The CDR3 region has the DNA TGTGCCAGCTCACCATTTAACAGAATATTCACCTTC. Amino acid sequence: CASSPFNRIFTF.

This clone has a handful of counts. Here the CDR3 reads CASSPPGGLGAYEQYF. In DNA form, the CDR3 reads TGTGCCAGCTCTCCCCCGGGGGGGCTGGGGGCCTACGAGCAGTACTTC. The gene calls are TRBV28 and TRBJ2-7, with 8 bases lining up with TRBD2. Germline CDR1 is MDHEN and CDR2 is SYDVKM. The CDR3 is 16 amino acids. V was clipped by 8 bases and J by 2 bases; unmatched bases: 14.

This clone was observed a handful of times. The rearrangement uses TRBV11-1 and TRBJ2-7; D is unresolved. The CDR3 has 15 amino acids. Trimming left V 0 bases short and J 2 bases short, with 11 bases between. CDR1 is SGHAT and CDR2 is FQDESV in the germline V gene (reference sequence). This CDR3 is CASSLAPGRTYEQYF. The DNA of the CDR3 is TGTGCCAGCAGCTTAGCCCCAGGTAGGACCTACGAGCAGTACTTC.

In this sample, this clone turned up a few times. V is TRBV6-4 and J is TRBJ1-1; the D is unclear. The CDR3 has 13 amino acids. The V gene's germline CDR1 is MRHNA and CDR2 SNTAGT. Deletions cut 5 bases from V and 1 base from J, with 8 bases between. The chain's CDR3 is CASSREENTEAFF. In DNA form, the CDR3 reads TGTGCCAGCAGTCGGGAAGAGAACACTGAAGCTTTCTTT.

The chain carries TRBV4-3 and TRBJ2-1; 7 bases line up with TRBD2. V lost 4 bases, J lost 9 bases, and 6 bases stayed unmatched. The CDR3 totals 13 residues. Germline CDR1 is LGHNA and CDR2 is YSLEER. This CDR3 reads CASSPRERGEQFF. The CDR3 coding sequence is TGCGCCAGCAGCCCGAGGGAGCGGGGTGAGCAGTTCTTC.

This clone occurred a few times. A junction end diverges from the germline sequence, so it may reflect a read error. This CDR3 is CATSRDNTPGTF. In DNA, the CDR3 is TGTGCCACCAGCAGAGATAACACTCCAGGGACTTTC. This chain joins TRBV15 and TRBJ2-4; possibly TRBD2 for D (6 bases). The germline CDR1 and CDR2 sequences are LNHNV and YYDKDF (reference sequence). The CDR3 is 12 residues long.

The table lists this clone with a few counts. The chain couples TRBV7-9 to TRBJ2-7; TRBD2 agrees at 12 bases. Germline V gives CDR1 SEHNR, CDR2 FQNEAQ (reference sequence). After removal of 1 base from V and 7 bases from J, the junction contained 5 bases not matched to a gene. The CDR3 is 15 residues long. The CDR3 loop reads CASSLGLAGAREQYF. CDR3 DNA sequence: TGTGCCAGCAGCTTAGGACTAGCGGGAGCAAGAGAGCAGTACTTC.

This chain's CDR3 is CASSVQGGLTEAFF. CDR3 sequence (DNA): TGTGCCAGCAGCGTTCAGGGGGGCCTCACTGAAGCTTTCTTT. The chain carries TRBV7-8 and TRBJ1-1, with 7 positions matching TRBD1. The V gene end was trimmed by 5 bases and the J gene end by 4 bases; junction bases not matched to a gene: 7. Germline V gives CDR1 SGHVS, CDR2 FQNEAQ. This CDR3 region has 14 residues. Full variable domain (outside the CDR3, taken from reference TRBV7-8 and TRBJ1-1): GAGVSQSPRYKVAKRGQDVALRCDPISGHVSLFWYQQALGQGPEFLTYFQNEAQLDKSGLPSDRFFAERPEGSVSTLKIQRTQQEDSAVYLCASSVQGGLTEAFFGQGTRLTVV.

The chain is built from TRBV6-6 and TRBJ1-1; no clear D. Germline V gene data show CDR1 as MNHNY and CDR2 as SVGAGI (reference sequence). Trimming removed 6 bases at V and 1 base at J, with 15 bases between. This CDR3 comprises 15 residues. CDR3 residues: CASSPSQPRNTEAFF. DNA of the CDR3: TGTGCCAGCAGCCCCTCCCAGCCTAGGAACACTGAAGCTTTCTTT.

This clone was seen only a few times. The chain has TRBV7-9 and TRBJ2-5; TRBD1 aligns across 9 bases. CDR1 is SEHNR, CDR2 FQNEAQ, per germline (reference sequence). V lost 3 bases and J lost 2; bases outside the gene matches: 1. CDR3 length: 14 residues. CDR3: CASSLTGGQETQYF. Written as DNA, the CDR3 is TGTGCCAGCAGCTTGACAGGGGGTCAAGAGACCCAGTACTTC.

The chain couples TRBV28 to TRBJ2-7, with 9 nucleotides matching TRBD1. The V and J ends lost 8 bases and 5 bases, in that order; junction bases with no gene match: 7. The CDR3 extends over 13 amino acids. CDR1 and CDR2 (germline): MDHEN, SYDVKM. The CDR3 sequence: CASRRTGVNEQYF. In DNA, the CDR3 is TGTGCCAGCCGCCGGACAGGGGTAAACGAGCAGTACTTC.

The J gene is TRBJ2-1, the V gene TRBV11-2, with 11 bases that match TRBD2. In germline, CDR1 is SGHAT, CDR2 FQNNGV. CDR3 length: 17 residues. J was trimmed by 7 bases and V by 1 base; bases with no gene match: 9. CDR3 sequence (DNA): TGTGCCAGCAGCTTAGTGGGAACTAGCGGGAGTGGTAATGAGCAGTTCTTC. Residues: CASSLVGTSGSGNEQFF.

The table lists this clone with a few counts. This chain connects TRBV7-2 to TRBJ1-1; D is ambiguous. The V gene lost 5 bases and the J gene lost 0 bases, with 7 bases spanning the gap. The CDR3 has 13 amino acids. Germline assignment: CDR1 SGHTA and CDR2 FQGNSA. In DNA, the CDR3 is TGTGCCAGCAGCCCCTTTATGAACACTGAAGCTTTCTTT. This codes for CASSPFMNTEAFF.

The chain combines TRBV7-9 with TRBJ1-1, with D perhaps TRBD1 (6 bases). V was trimmed by 1 base and J by 1 base, leaving 10 bases between them. The CDR3 extends over 15 amino acids. Germline CDR1 SEHNR, CDR2 FQNEAQ (reference sequence). The chain's CDR3 is CASSLGTGTNTEAFF. CDR3 coding DNA: TGTGCCAGCAGCTTAGGCACAGGGACGAACACTGAAGCTTTCTTT.

The CDR3 nucleotides read TGTGCCAGCAGCTTAACGCGGGGGGCCGGGGCCAACGTCCTGACTTTC. This codes for CASSLTRGAGANVLTF. The rearrangement links TRBV7-3 to TRBJ2-6, with 8 nucleotides matching TRBD2. Per the germline V gene, CDR1 is SGHTA and CDR2 is FQGTGA. CDR3 size: 16 residues. V shed 0 bases, J shed 4 bases, and the junction held 2 bases outside the gene matches.